One sample yielded the 26 T cell receptor beta chains listed below, sequenced in a study of identical twins. TCRdb re-derived calls from the 5' RACE reads in MiXCR, one entry per CDR3 protein. The sample carries 410,000 or so distinct CDR3 sequences, 15% to 20% recorded once. Sequencing was performed on naive T cells sorted from blood. The source of these receptors is a man aged 50-60 years in good health.

The V and J genes are TRBV28 and TRBJ2-3; tentatively, D is TRBD2 (6 bases). CDR1 and CDR2 from the germline V gene are MDHEN and SYDVKM. The CDR3 covers 15 residues. V lost 8 bases, J lost 3 bases, and 18 bases lay in between. The DNA of the CDR3 is TGTGCCAGCCTGAACGGCGGGAAGACGACAGATACGCAGTATTTT. The encoded protein is CASLNGGKTTDTQYF. The variable domain in full, completed from reference TRBV28 and TRBJ2-3, reads DVKVTQSSRYLVKRTGEKVFLECVQDMDHENMFWYRQDPGLGLRLIYFSYDVKMKEKGDIPEGYSVSREKKERFSLILESASTNQTSMYLCASLNGGKTTDTQYFGPGTRLTVL.

Only a few counts were recorded for this clonotype. This chain joins TRBV2 and TRBJ2-5; D call uncertain. This CDR3 has 14 amino acids. Trimming shortened V by 6 bases and J by 2 bases, and 13 bases separated the two germline ends. CDR1 and CDR2 from the germline V gene are SNHLY and FYNNEI. The CDR3 protein is CASSIERVQETQYF. In DNA, the CDR3 is TGTGCCAGCAGCATCGAAAGGGTACAAGAGACCCAGTACTTC.

This clonotype was picked up many times. The chain has TRBV15 and TRBJ2-3; D is undetermined. This CDR3 spans 14 amino acids. Germline CDR1 reads LNHNV; CDR2 reads YYDKDF (reference sequence). Trimming took off 0 bases at V and 4 bases at J, with 8 bases between the two ends. CDR3 region: CATSRDIGPDTQYF. CDR3 coding DNA: TGTGCCACCAGCAGAGATATTGGCCCAGATACGCAGTATTTT. The variable domain in full, with the rest retrieved from reference TRBV15 and TRBJ2-3, is DAMVIQNPRYQVTQFGKPVTLSCSQTLNHNVMYWYQQKSSQAPKLLFHYYDKDFNNEADTPDNFQSRRPNTSFCFLDIRSPGLGDTAMYLCATSRDIGPDTQYFGPGTRLTVL.

This clonotype was detected ten times or more. The rearrangement joins TRBV5-1 to TRBJ2-1; D gene unclear. This CDR3 contains 14 residues. Germline CDR1 is SGHRS and CDR2 is YFSETQ. Trimming removed 1 base from V and 7 bases from J, with 12 bases in between. Written as DNA, the CDR3 is TGCGCCAGCAGCTTGTTGGTTAGCCGGAATGAGCAGTTCTTC. This encodes CASSLLVSRNEQFF.

There are a few counts of this clonotype. The CDR3 spells CASSPLGTEAFF. The CDR3, as DNA: TGTGCCAGCAGCCCTTTGGGAACTGAAGCTTTCTTT. The chain uses TRBV9 and TRBJ1-1; D remains unclear. CDR1 is SGDLS, CDR2 YYNGEE, per germline. The CDR3 runs 12 residues. V lost 4 bases to trimming and J lost 5 bases, with 9 bases between them.

The chain employs TRBV5-1 and TRBJ2-5; possibly TRBD1 or TRBD2 for D (5 bases each). Trimming took off 0 bases at V and 13 bases at J, with 16 bases between the two ends. CDR3 size: 13 residues. Germline V CDR1 and CDR2: SGHRS, YFSETQ. The CDR3 sequence is CASSLEARDPRYF. In nucleotides, the CDR3 is TGCGCCAGCAGCTTGGAAGCCCGGGACCCTAGGTACTTC.

This clonotype was counted ten times or more. J is TRBJ2-5 and V is TRBV4-2, with TRBD1 identical over 9 bases. Germline V gene sequence: CDR1 LGHNA, CDR2 YNFKEQ. CDR3 length: 14 residues. V lost 6 bases, J lost 7 bases, and 9 bases stayed unmatched. The CDR3 nucleotides are TGTGCCAGCAGTCCAGGGACAGGGTGGGGGACCCAGTACTTC. Its protein product is CASSPGTGWGTQYF.

Only a few counts were recorded for this clonotype. This rearrangement joins TRBV5-1 to TRBJ2-7; 8 bases match TRBD1. The CDR3 consists of 16 residues. J was trimmed by 0 bases and V by 3 bases; bases with no gene match: 8. Germline V gene data show CDR1 as SGHRS and CDR2 as YFSETQ. The CDR3 sequence: CASSSAGTGFSYEQYF. CDR3 in DNA: TGCGCCAGCAGCTCGGCGGGGACAGGCTTCTCCTACGAGCAGTACTTC.

This clonotype was counted a few times. This rearrangement joins TRBV27 to TRBJ2-7; TRBD1 might be the D (5 bases). The CDR3 has 15 amino acids. Germline CDR1 and CDR2: MNHEY and SMNVEV (reference sequence). V shed 4 bases and J shed 0 bases, with 13 bases lying between them. In DNA, the CDR3 is TGTGCCAGCAGTTCCCAGGGCCTTCGCTCCTACGAGCAGTACTTC. Its protein product is CASSSQGLRSYEQYF.

The rearrangement uses TRBV6-1 and TRBJ1-6; weak D call: TRBD1 (5 bases). Germline loops: CDR1 MNHNS, CDR2 SASEGT. CDR3 length: 15 residues. Deletions cut 5 bases from V and 6 bases from J, with 14 bases between. Here the CDR3 DNA reads TGTGCCAGCAGTCCCGACAGTTTTGTTAATTCACCCCTCCACTTT. Protein: CASSPDSFVNSPLHF.

This clonotype was counted at least ten times. V is TRBV3-1 and J is TRBJ2-3, with TRBD2 as a possible D gene (5 bases). Germline lookup yields CDR1 LGHDT and CDR2 YNNKEL (reference sequence). The V end was cut by 5 bases, the J end by 8 bases, with 17 bases between. CDR3 length: 14 residues. The CDR3 protein is CASSSSPGETTQYF. CDR3 in DNA: TGTGCCAGCAGCAGTTCCCCCGGGGAGACTACGCAGTATTTT.

This clonotype showed up just a few times. CDR3 sequence (DNA): TGTGCCAGCAGCAGGGACAGCCTGAACACTGAAGCTTTCTTT. It specifies CASSRDSLNTEAFF. This chain joins TRBV6-2 or TRBV6-3 and TRBJ1-1; 7 nucleotides match TRBD1. Trimming removed 6 bases from V and 0 bases from J; junction bases left unmatched: 4. Germline V CDR1 and CDR2: MNHEY, SVGEGT. The CDR3 totals 14 residues.

This clonotype appeared a few times. V is TRBV29-1 and J is TRBJ2-7; D tentatively reads TRBD1 or TRBD2 (5 bases each). Germline values: CDR1 SQVTM, CDR2 ANQGSEA. The CDR3 covers 13 residues. V dropped 6 bases and J dropped 2 bases, with 14 bases sitting between them. In nucleotides, the CDR3 is TGCAGCGTCGTCACAAGGGGACCCTACGAGCAGTACTTC. This translates into CSVVTRGPYEQYF.

The CDR3, as DNA: TGTGCCAGCACCCCGGTGGGGGGCGACCTTGAAGCTTTCTTT. This translates into CASTPVGGDLEAFF. The chain links TRBV27 to TRBJ1-1; D perhaps matches TRBD1 (6 bases). Trimming removed 7 bases at V and 7 bases at J, with 19 bases between. Germline assignment: CDR1 MNHEY and CDR2 SMNVEV (reference sequence). The CDR3 is 14 residues long.

The chain uses TRBV18 and TRBJ2-2; unclear D gene. This CDR3 has 16 residues. CDR1 and CDR2 from the germline V gene are KGHSH and LQKENI. Trimming cost V 0 bases and J 2 bases, with 10 bases left between them. CDR3 amino acids: CASSPPLSANTGELFF. CDR3 nucleotides: TGTGCCAGCTCACCACCGTTGAGCGCAAACACCGGGGAGCTGTTTTTT.

V gene TRBV5-1 combines with J gene TRBJ1-2, with a weak D call TRBD1 (6 bases). V gave up 0 bases and J gave up 4 bases, with 16 bases separating them. From germline, CDR1 is SGHRS and CDR2 YFSETQ. The CDR3 spans 16 residues. The DNA of the CDR3 is TGCGCCAGCAGCTTGGCCGGGCAGGGGTCCTCCTATGGCTACACCTTC. As protein: CASSLAGQGSSYGYTF.

This clonotype came up a few times. V gene TRBV20-1 combines with J gene TRBJ2-5; 9 bases line up with TRBD2. The CDR3 has 16 residues. J lost 5 bases, V lost 1 base, and 11 bases had no gene match. Germline V gene lookup returns CDR1 DFQATT and CDR2 SNEGSKA (reference sequence). CDR3 nucleotide sequence: TGCAGTGCTAGAGGTGGTTTGCGGGAGGGCTCGGAGACCCAGTACTTC. It encodes CSARGGLREGSETQYF.

The J gene is TRBJ2-7, the V gene TRBV12-3 or TRBV12-4, with 10 bases aligning to TRBD2. The CDR3 has 15 amino acids. V gave up 5 bases and J gave up 1 base; unmatched junction bases: 5. DNA for the CDR3: TGTGCCAGCAGTCCCCTAGCGGGAGTTTCCTACGAGCAGTACTTC. This codes for CASSPLAGVSYEQYF.

The V gene is TRBV20-1, the J gene TRBJ2-2; 12 bases agree with TRBD2. The CDR3 extends over 18 amino acids. The V and J ends lost 1 base and 2 bases, in that order; junction bases with no gene match: 8. Germline CDR1 DFQATT, CDR2 SNEGSKA (reference sequence). CDR3 loop: CSARVWLAGGLNTGELFF. The CDR3, as DNA: TGCAGTGCTAGAGTCTGGCTAGCGGGGGGGTTAAACACCGGGGAGCTGTTTTTT.

With respect to this clonotype: A much larger clone sits a single nucleotide away, making a read error possible. This chain uses TRBV20-1 with TRBJ2-1; D possibly matches TRBD1 or TRBD2 (6 bases each). Between the trimmed V and J ends, which lost 3 bases and 4 bases, there was a span of 25 bases. Germline V gene sequence: CDR1 DFQATT, CDR2 SNEGSKA (reference sequence). This CDR3 has 18 residues. This CDR3 is CSARSVGGPGGTYNEQFF. In nucleotides, the CDR3 is TGCAGTGCTAGGTCTGTTGGGGGGCCCGGCGGTACTTACAATGAGCAGTTCTTC.

This clonotype was observed a handful of times. The rearrangement links TRBV10-3 to TRBJ2-1; either TRBD1 or TRBD2 may fit D (5 bases each). The V gene's germline CDR1 is ENHRY and CDR2 SYGVKD. CDR3 length: 15 residues. V was shortened by 8 bases and J by 2 bases, with 16 bases between the two germline ends. The DNA for the CDR3 is TGTGCCATCCAGTTGGCCGGGACCACCTACAATGAGCAGTTCTTC. Its protein product is CAIQLAGTTYNEQFF.

This clonotype came up a few times. The chain has TRBV30 and TRBJ2-3; 13 bases align to TRBD2. CDR3 length: 15 residues. CDR1 GTSNPN and CDR2 SVGIG come from the germline V gene (reference sequence). With V trimmed by 6 bases and J by 0 bases, 3 bases remained unmatched. In nucleotides, the CDR3 is TGTGCCTGTCCGGGACTAGCGGGAAGCACAGATACGCAGTATTTT. Protein sequence: CACPGLAGSTDTQYF.

The V and J genes are TRBV15 and TRBJ2-7; D not certain. CDR1 and CDR2 (germline): LNHNV, YYDKDF (reference sequence). The CDR3 totals 12 residues. Trimming cost V 0 bases and J 6 bases, with 6 bases left between them. This CDR3 is CATSRDMSEQYF. The CDR3 nucleotides read TGTGCCACCAGCAGAGATATGAGCGAGCAGTACTTC.

As regards this clonotype: Relative to the germline gene, one junction end is altered; a read error may explain this. The chain employs TRBV29-1 and TRBJ2-1; TRBD2 matches 8 bases. This CDR3 is 11 amino acids long. The germline V gene has CDR1 SQVTM and CDR2 ANQGSEA. CDR3 residues: CSVGSDGRATF. The CDR3, as DNA: TGCAGCGTTGGATCTGACGGGAGGGCCACCTTC.

This clonotype was observed a handful of times. This rearrangement joins TRBV20-1 to TRBJ2-3; the D gene is possibly TRBD1 (5 bases). The germline V gene encodes CDR1 DFQATT and CDR2 SNEGSKA (reference sequence). V was cut by 2 bases and J by 5 bases, with 14 bases left in between. The CDR3 extends over 14 amino acids. The CDR3 spells CSARNRLWGDTQYF. In nucleotides, the CDR3 is TGCAGTGCTAGAAACAGGCTTTGGGGAGATACGCAGTATTTT.

A remark on this clonotype: This may be a read error: a much more frequent sequence differs by one nucleotide. The chain employs TRBV7-2 and TRBJ2-5, with 7 bases matching TRBD1. The CDR3 consists of 14 residues. CDR1 is SGHTA and CDR2 is FQGNSA in the germline V gene. The CDR3 sequence: CAGSLGTGVETQYF. CDR3 coding DNA: TGTGCCGGCAGCTTAGGAACAGGGGTAGAGACCCAGTACTTC.